This record covers a single T cell receptor (beta chain). What it binds is not known. The data were taken from a study of shared clonotypes between healthy human individuals. Some clones are missing from TCRdb's copy, which holds only in-frame ones; the method was immunoSEQ multiplex PCR. The sample includes about 600,000 clones, 97% seen only once; the top ten take 0.057%. Germline-derived CDR1 and CDR2 are MDHEN and SYDVKM. V was clipped by 4 bases and J by 0 bases; unmatched bases: 5. The CDR3 has 16 residues. The study, taken as a whole, reports: The study drew on few donors, limiting represented genetic and exposure-history diversity.

This clonotype originated in a woman aged 30 to 39 in good health. The sequenced sample consisted of naive CD4+ T cells sorted from blood. Subset specified: CD45RA+ positively selected. The J gene is TRBJ2-3, the V gene TRBV28, with TRBD2 matching 9 bases. The CDR3 region has the DNA TGTGCCAGCAGTTCGACTAGCGGACCTAGCACAGATACGCAGTATTTT. This sequence encodes CASSSTSGPSTDTQYF.